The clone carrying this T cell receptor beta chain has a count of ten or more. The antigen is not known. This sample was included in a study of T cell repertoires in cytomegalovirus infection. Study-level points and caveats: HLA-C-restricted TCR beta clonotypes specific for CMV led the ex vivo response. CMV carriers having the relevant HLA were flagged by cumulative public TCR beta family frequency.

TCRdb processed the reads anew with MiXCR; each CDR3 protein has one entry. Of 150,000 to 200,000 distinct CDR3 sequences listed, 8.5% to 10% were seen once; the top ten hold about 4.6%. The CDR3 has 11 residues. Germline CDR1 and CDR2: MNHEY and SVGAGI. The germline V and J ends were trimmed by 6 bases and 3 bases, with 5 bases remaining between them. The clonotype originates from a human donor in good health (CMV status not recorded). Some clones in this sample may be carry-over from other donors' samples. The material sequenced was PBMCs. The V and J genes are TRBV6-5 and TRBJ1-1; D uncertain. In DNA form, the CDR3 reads TGTGCCAGCAGGGATCACACTGAAGCTTTCTTT. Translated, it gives CASRDHTEAFF.